A selection of T cell receptor beta chains follows, all from one sample in a study of CD8+ T cells in alopecia areata. Data came from immunoSEQ multiplex PCR; TCRdb stores just in-frame clones and leaves some out. The data hold around 100,000 clones, with roughly 50% observed a single time. Here the sequenced sample was CD4+ T cells sorted from blood, taken at week 24, from a patient treated with tofacitinib. These receptors were taken from a human donor with alopecia areata. CDR3s include the opening cysteine and the closing phenylalanine or tryptophan. The D gene is left open where the match is weak. Size is stated for part of the rows, as once, few or many counts, or as a class when the clone is expanded.

TRBV23-1	NA	TRBJ2-7	TRBD1	TGCGCCAGCAGTCAATCAACGGGACAGCGTGCCTACGAGCAGTACTTC	CASSQSTGQRAYEQYF
TRBV30	NA	TRBJ1-6	NA	TGTGCCTGGAGTGGCAGGACAAGGTATAATTCACCCCTCCACTTT	CAWSGRTRYNSPLHF
TRBV10-3	NA	TRBJ2-5	NA	TGTGCCATCAGTCCCGAAGGGATGAGAGAGACCCAGTACTTC	CAISPEGMRETQYF
TRBV29-1	NA	TRBJ2-7	NA	TGCAGCGTTTCCCGAGGACCGGGGCTATACGAGCAGTACTTC	CSVSRGPGLYEQYF
TRBV29-1	NA	TRBJ1-1	NA	TGCAGCGTTGTCGGAACCCCGAACACTGAAGCTTTCTTT	CSVVGTPNTEAFF
TRBV9	NA	TRBJ1-2	NA	TGTGCCAGCAGCGTAGGGGGTAACTATGGCTACACCTTC	CASSVGGNYGYTF
TRBV29-1	NA	TRBJ1-2	TRBD1	TGCAGCGTAGGAGGGGGCAACTATGGCTACACCTTC	CSVGGGNYGYTF
TRBV5-1	NA	TRBJ2-3	NA	TGCGCCAGCAGTCTTAGGGGCGTGGAGGGCACAGATACGCAGTATTTT	CASSLRGVEGTDTQYF
TRBV29-1	few	TRBJ1-2	NA	TGCAGCATGAGGGAGGGTCGCTATGGCTACACCTTC	CSMREGRYGYTF
TRBV18	few	TRBJ1-4	NA	TGTGCCAGCTCAACAACTAATGAAAAACTGTTTTTT	CASSTTNEKLFF
TRBV18	NA	TRBJ2-3	TRBD2	TGTGCCAGCTCACCAAACCGGCTAGCGGAAGATACGCAGTATTTT	CASSPNRLAEDTQYF
TRBV29-1	few	TRBJ2-7	NA	TGCAGCGTTGCACAGGGCGCCTACGAGCAGTACTTC	CSVAQGAYEQYF
TRBV30	NA	TRBJ1-6	TRBD1	TGTGCCTGGAGTGTAATTTGGGACAGGGGTAATTCACCCCTCCACTTT	CAWSVIWDRGNSPLHF
TRBV25-1	few	TRBJ1-6	TRBD1	TGCGGGGCCGGGACAGGAAATTCACCCCTCCACTTT	CGAGTGNSPLHF
TRBV6-5	NA	TRBJ2-7	NA	TGTGCCAGCAGTTATGGGGGGGAGCAGTACTTC	CASSYGGEQYF
TRBV18	few	TRBJ1-1	NA	TGTGCCAGCTCACCACCGGGGGACACTGAAGCTTTCTTT	CASSPPGDTEAFF
TRBV11-2	NA	TRBJ2-1	NA	TGTGCCAGTCGGAGGGGGCCCTACAATGAGCAGTTCTTC	CASRRGPYNEQFF
TRBV15	NA	TRBJ1-5	NA	TGTGCCACCAGCGACGGACGAGATCAGCCCCAGCATTTT	CATSDGRDQPQHF
TRBV10-2	NA	TRBJ1-1	NA	TGCGCCAGCGCTGGACGGAGGGACACTGAAGCTTTCTTT	CASAGRRDTEAFF
TRBV4-2	few	TRBJ2-1	NA	TGTGCCAGCAGCCAAGAGAGCGGCGGCAGGGAGCAGTTCTTC	CASSQESGGREQFF
TRBV2	few	TRBJ1-3	NA	TGTGCCAGCAGTGAAATGCAGGGGTCCCTCTCTGGAAACACCATATATTTT	CASSEMQGSLSGNTIYF
TRBV7-8	few	TRBJ2-7	NA	TGTGCCAGCAGCTTAGGTGCGGGACGGGCGGGGGCCTCCTACGAGCAGTACTTC	CASSLGAGRAGASYEQYF
TRBV6-5	NA	TRBJ2-4	TRBD1	TGTGCCAGCAGTTACTCGACAGGGTATGCCAAAAACATTCAGTACTTC	CASSYSTGYAKNIQYF
TRBV14	NA	TRBJ2-5	NA	TGTGCCAGCAGCCAAGGAAGGGGTGGGGAGACCCAGTACTTC	CASSQGRGGETQYF
TRBV9	NA	TRBJ1-4	NA	TGTGCCAGCAGCGTAGGGTTTTCAACTAATGAAAAACTGTTTTTT	CASSVGFSTNEKLFF
TRBV4-3	few	TRBJ1-5	NA	TGCGCCAGCAGCCGAACGCTAACAGGGAATCAGCCCCAGCATTTT	CASSRTLTGNQPQHF
TRBV27	NA	TRBJ2-2	NA	TGTGCCAGCACCGAAAGGAACACCGGGGAGCTGTTTTTT	CASTERNTGELFF
TRBV5-1	NA	TRBJ2-5	NA	TGCGCCAGCAGCTTCCAGGGGAATTTGGAGACCCAGTACTTC	CASSFQGNLETQYF
TRBV5-1	NA	TRBJ1-1	NA	TGCGCCAGCAGTGGAGAAGTTACGAACACTGAAGCTTTCTTT	CASSGEVTNTEAFF
TRBV10-2	NA	TRBJ2-5	TRBD2	TGCGCCAGCAGGACTAGCGGGGGTGGAGAGACCCAGTACTTC	CASRTSGGGETQYF
TRBV7-2	few	TRBJ2-7	NA	TGTGCCAGCAGCTTAGCGAGAGCTTACGAGCAGTACTTC	CASSLARAYEQYF
TRBV20-1	NA	TRBJ1-2	NA	TGCAGTGCTAGTGACGGAAATGGCTACACCTTC	CSASDGNGYTF
TRBV5-1	NA	TRBJ2-3	NA	TGCGCCAGCAGCTTGAGCCGACGTACAGATACGCAGTATTTT	CASSLSRRTDTQYF
TRBV30	NA	TRBJ1-1	NA	TGTGCCTGGACTCATGGACCCCCAGGGGCTTTCTTT	CAWTHGPPGAFF
TRBV7-9	NA	TRBJ2-2	TRBD1	TGTGCCAGCAGCCCGGGGACAGTAGGCCGGGAGCTGTTTTTT	CASSPGTVGRELFF
TRBV7-9	NA	TRBJ1-6	NA	TGTGCCAGCAGCTTGGGGGGAGCAGATTCACCCCTCCACTTT	CASSLGGADSPLHF
TRBV10-3	NA	TRBJ2-4	TRBD1	TGTGCCACCATACGTTCGGGGGATTCAGGGGGCCTCAAAAACATTCAGTACTTC	CATIRSGDSGGLKNIQYF
TRBV5-4	NA	TRBJ2-5	NA	TGTGCCAGCAGCCCGGGGGGCACTAACCGCCTCCTGGAGACCCAGTACTTC	CASSPGGTNRLLETQYF
TRBV5-4	NA	TRBJ2-3	TRBD2	TGTGCCAGCAGCTTGGGAGGACTAGCGGGGGGGCTTTCTGCAGATACGCAGTATTTT	CASSLGGLAGGLSADTQYF
TRBV30	NA	TRBJ1-3	TRBD1	TGTGCCTGGAGCCGGGACAGCAACTCTGGAAACACCATATATTTT	CAWSRDSNSGNTIYF
TRBV27	NA	TRBJ2-5	TRBD1	TGTGCCAGCAGTTCCTCGGACAGGGGAGAGACCCAGTACTTC	CASSSSDRGETQYF
TRBV29-1	few	TRBJ2-7	NA	TGCAGCGTTGAAGATACAGGGTACGAGCAGTACTTC	CSVEDTGYEQYF